This paragraph reports one T cell receptor (beta chain). Its matching antigen is unknown. Sequenced by immunoSEQ multiplex PCR; TCRdb stores in-frame clones only, minus some. In the table there are roughly 42,000 clones, 80% to 95% of which are singletons. The sample originates from a study of tissue T cells after allogeneic stem cell transplantation. Whole-study findings and limits: TCR repertoires tracked anatomic similarity, regardless of disease or transplant status.

Germline V CDR1 and CDR2: MDHEN, SYDVKM. This CDR3 is 14 amino acids long. Trimming stripped 5 bases from V and 0 bases from J, with 5 bases between. Sequenced material: blood, taken before transplantation. The V gene is TRBV28, the J gene TRBJ2-6; no firm D call. The sequence came from a woman aged 40 to 75 who later had graft-versus-host disease after an allogeneic stem cell transplant. CDR3 loop: CASSEISGANVLTF. The CDR3 bases are TGTGCCAGCAGTGAGATCTCTGGGGCCAACGTCCTGACTTTC. Looking up the rest from reference TRBV28 and TRBJ2-6 gives the full variable domain: DVKVTQSSRYLVKRTGEKVFLECVQDMDHENMFWYRQDPGLGLRLIYFSYDVKMKEKGDIPEGYSVSREKKERFSLILESASTNQTSMYLCASSEISGANVLTFGAGSRLTVL.